One and the same sample provided the 22 T cell receptor beta chains below, sequenced in a study of blood T cells in healthy people across ages. With a J-beta primer mix and a sample-barcoded 5' primer, a second PCR ran about 7 to 12 cycles. TCRdb re-called the 5' RACE reads with MiXCR, one entry per CDR3 protein. The repertoire holds some 710,000 distinct CDR3 sequences, with about 46% as singletons. The specimen sequenced was blood. The receptors shown here come from a man aged 80 or over in good health.

The chain employs TRBV30 and TRBJ2-3; 8 bases fit TRBD2. The CDR3 has 11 residues. V was clipped by 8 bases and J by 6 bases; unmatched bases: 4. Germline loops: CDR1 GTSNPN, CDR2 SVGIG (reference sequence). For the CDR3, the DNA is TGTGCCGGGACGGGGGGGGATACGCAGTATTTT. Translating it yields CAGTGGDTQYF. Full variable domain (missing parts from reference TRBV30 and TRBJ2-3): SQTIHQWPATLVQPVGSPLSLECTVEGTSNPNLYWYRQAAGRGLQLLFYSVGIGQISSEVPQNLSASRPQDRQFILSSKKLLLSDSGFYLCAGTGGDTQYFGPGTRLTVL.

The V gene is TRBV11-3, the J gene TRBJ2-7; maybe TRBD2 (5 bases). Looked up from germline, CDR1 is SGHNT and CDR2 is YENEEA. CDR3 size: 14 residues. Trimming cost V 5 bases and J 3 bases, with 14 bases left between them. CDR3 coding DNA: TGTGCCAGCAGCGTAGGGCCCGAGGGCTACGAGCAGTACTTC. Residues: CASSVGPEGYEQYF.

The V and J genes are TRBV25-1 and TRBJ2-3; 8 bases align to TRBD2. The junction had 13 bases not matched to a gene; V was cut back by 5 bases and J by 6 bases. This CDR3 contains 16 residues. The germline CDR1 and CDR2 sequences are MGHDK and SYGVNS. The CDR3 DNA reads TGTGCCAGCAGTAAACCTAGCGGGTTTGCCCTCGATACGCAGTATTTT. Its protein is CASSKPSGFALDTQYF.

The V call is TRBV6-1, the J call TRBJ2-6; 10 positions agree with TRBD2. This CDR3 comprises 19 residues. The germline V gene encodes CDR1 MNHNS and CDR2 SASEGT. V gave up 2 bases and J gave up 0 bases; unmatched junction bases: 7. In nucleotides, the CDR3 is TGTGCCAGCAGTGAACATCTAGCGGGGGTGAGCTCTGGGGCCAACGTCCTGACTTTC. Its translation is CASSEHLAGVSSGANVLTF.

This clonotype has just a few counts. V is TRBV5-1 and J is TRBJ1-6, with TRBD1 matching 8 bases. In germline, CDR1 is SGHRS, CDR2 YFSETQ. V dropped 0 bases and J dropped 7; count of bases not matched to a gene: 3. This CDR3 region has 15 residues. The CDR3: CASSLDGQGNSPLHF. CDR3 nucleotides: TGCGCCAGCAGCTTGGATGGACAGGGAAATTCACCCCTCCACTTT. The variable domain in full, completed from reference TRBV5-1 and TRBJ1-6, reads KAGVTQTPRYLIKTRGQQVTLSCSPISGHRSVSWYQQTPGQGLQFLFEYFSETQRNKGNFPGRFSGRQFSNSRSEMNVSTLELGDSALYLCASSLDGQGNSPLHFGNGTRLTVT.

This clonotype was found a few times. V and J are TRBV6-2 or TRBV6-3 and TRBJ2-7; perhaps TRBD2 as D (6 bases). Between the trimmed V and J ends, which lost 5 bases and 3 bases, there was a span of 26 bases. CDR1 and CDR2 from the germline V gene are MNHEY and SVGEGT. The CDR3 is 18 amino acids. CDR3: CASSPVSGHSFFYYEQYF. For the CDR3, the DNA is TGTGCCAGCAGTCCGGTTAGCGGCCACTCCTTCTTCTACTACGAGCAGTACTTC.

The V gene is TRBV7-2, the J gene TRBJ2-5; TRBD2 matches at 8 bases. The DNA end is more similar to TRBJ2-7, so the J call may be wrong. CDR3 size: 16 residues. Looked up from germline, CDR1 is SGHTA and CDR2 is FQGNSA. CDR3 bases: TGTGCCAGCAGCCGCTTCTCCGGGACTAGACTAGGCGAGCAGTACTTC. It codes for CASSRFSGTRLGEQYF.

The chain is built from TRBV24-1 and TRBJ2-3, with 8 bases identical to TRBD1. Trimming cost V 6 bases and J 5 bases; bases outside gene matches: 6. The CDR3 length is 14 residues. Germline V gene sequence: CDR1 KGHDR, CDR2 SFDVKD. The CDR3: CATSTGGSRDTQYF. CDR3 DNA sequence: TGTGCCACCAGTACAGGGGGATCAAGAGATACGCAGTATTTT.

The chain is built from TRBV25-1 and TRBJ2-7, with 7 bases fitting TRBD2. The trim removed 0 bases at V and 6 bases at J, leaving 8 bases unmatched. Per the germline V gene, CDR1 is MGHDK and CDR2 is SYGVNS. This CDR3 has 15 amino acids. DNA for the CDR3: TGTGCCAGCAGTGAATATATGATAGCTAGCGGCGAGCAGTACTTC. Amino acids: CASSEYMIASGEQYF.

This clonotype was counted between two and nine times. The V and J genes are TRBV4-3 and TRBJ2-1; the match to TRBD2 covers 13 bases. The J segment lost 2 bases and the V segment lost 0 bases, leaving 7 bases of the junction unmatched. The germline V gene encodes CDR1 LGHNA and CDR2 YSLEER. The CDR3 has 19 amino acids. The CDR3 DNA follows: TGCGCCAGCAGCCAAGACAGCCGACTAGCGGGAGGCACCTACAATGAGCAGTTCTTC. Its protein is CASSQDSRLAGGTYNEQFF.

V is TRBV4-2 and J is TRBJ2-4, with TRBD2 as a possible D gene (6 bases). The V and J ends lost 0 bases and 13 bases respectively, with 16 bases between them. This CDR3 is 14 amino acids long. Germline-derived CDR1 and CDR2 are LGHNA and YNFKEQ. CDR3 region: CASSQDVRQREQYF. CDR3 nucleotides: TGTGCCAGCAGCCAAGATGTGCGACAACGGGAGCAGTACTTC.

The chain has TRBV27 and TRBJ2-5; the D gene is possibly TRBD2 (6 bases). Per germline, CDR1 MNHEY and CDR2 SMNVEV (reference sequence). Trimming cost V 4 bases and J 4 bases, with 19 bases left between them. The CDR3 sequence is 16 residues long. The CDR3 bases are TGTGCCAGCAGTTCTCTAGCGAGTAGGGATGTAGAGACCCAGTACTTC. It codes for CASSSLASRDVETQYF.

This clonotype occurred once. This sequence joins TRBV24-1 and TRBJ2-1; 11 nucleotides agree with TRBD1. The CDR3 length is 15 residues. The V segment lost 4 bases and the J segment 8 bases; nucleotides outside the gene matches: 6. Germline assignment: CDR1 KGHDR and CDR2 SFDVKD. The CDR3 DNA follows: TGTGCCACCAGTGACCCGGGACAGGGGGGCCATGAGCAGTTCTTC. It is translated as CATSDPGQGGHEQFF.

This clonotype has a single count. The genes are TRBV6-2 or TRBV6-3 and TRBJ1-6; tentatively, D is TRBD1 (6 bases). The CDR3 has 17 residues. Trimming pared 6 bases from V and 2 bases from J, leaving 17 bases between. Germline CDR1 MNHEY, CDR2 SVGEGT. CDR3 coding DNA: TGTGCCAGCAGCTATCACCGGGACACTGCCTATAATTCACCCCTCCACTTT. Protein sequence: CASSYHRDTAYNSPLHF.

The CDR3 loop reads CASSFSTPGANVLTF. CDR3 bases: TGTGCCAGCAGTTTTTCTACTCCTGGGGCCAACGTCCTGACTTTC. The chain links TRBV28 to TRBJ2-6; no clear D. The CDR3 runs 15 residues. V lost 3 bases and J lost 2, with 8 bases in between. Germline V gives CDR1 MDHEN, CDR2 SYDVKM.

This chain joins TRBV10-3 and TRBJ2-5; D is unclear. Per the germline V gene, CDR1 is ENHRY and CDR2 is SYGVKD. The CDR3 is 16 residues long. Trimming took 3 bases from V and 5 from J, leaving 19 bases between them. The CDR3 DNA reads as TGTGCCATCAGTGACAGTGGACGAGTGGGAAGGGAGACCCAGTACTTC. This codes for CAISDSGRVGRETQYF.

Here the CDR3 DNA reads TGTGCCACCGGGACTAGCGGACCGAAGCAGTTCTTC. Protein sequence: CATGTSGPKQFF. The rearrangement links TRBV7-9 to TRBJ2-1; 11 nucleotides agree with TRBD2. This CDR3 has 12 residues. The V gene's germline CDR1 is SEHNR and CDR2 FQNEAQ (reference sequence). The ends lost 10 bases at V and 11 bases at J; junction bases unmatched: 7.

The gene calls are TRBV27 and TRBJ2-7; possibly TRBD1 for D (6 bases). V lost 5 bases to trimming and J lost 2 bases, with 16 bases between them. Germline CDR1 MNHEY, CDR2 SMNVEV (reference sequence). CDR3 size: 15 residues. The CDR3 DNA is TGTGCCAGCAGTATCTACAGGGAGACTACCTACGAGCAGTACTTC. Translation gives CASSIYRETTYEQYF.

The rearrangement uses TRBV28 and TRBJ2-5; D is perhaps TRBD1 (5 bases). The V gene lost 3 bases and the J gene lost 3 bases, with 14 bases spanning the gap. Germline CDR1 is MDHEN and CDR2 is SYDVKM. CDR3 length: 15 residues. The CDR3 DNA reads as TGTGCCAGCAGTTTCCCCCCCGGACACGAAGAGACCCAGTACTTC. This sequence encodes CASSFPPGHEETQYF. The whole variable domain, remainder taken from reference TRBV28 and TRBJ2-5, is DVKVTQSSRYLVKRTGEKVFLECVQDMDHENMFWYRQDPGLGLRLIYFSYDVKMKEKGDIPEGYSVSREKKERFSLILESASTNQTSMYLCASSFPPGHEETQYFGPGTRLLVL.

This rearrangement joins TRBV4-3 to TRBJ2-2, with TRBD1 matching over 7 bases. V dropped 4 bases and J dropped 5; count of bases not matched to a gene: 4. Looked up from germline, CDR1 is LGHNA and CDR2 is YSLEER. The CDR3 covers 14 residues. CDR3 region: CASSREQGTGELFF. The CDR3 region has the DNA TGCGCCAGCAGCCGAGAACAGGGGACCGGGGAGCTGTTTTTT.

A remark on this clonotype: A read error may be the cause here, since a much bigger clone is one base away. This chain joins TRBV7-2 and TRBJ1-2; D remains unclear. Germline V gives CDR1 SGHTA, CDR2 FQGNSA. This CDR3 has 14 residues. The V gene lost 1 base and the J gene lost 6 bases, with 12 bases spanning the gap. The CDR3 coding sequence is TGTGCCAGCAGCTTAGGCGCGCGGATCGATGGCTACACCTTC. This codes for CASSLGARIDGYTF.

V is TRBV6-2 or TRBV6-3 and J is TRBJ2-3; D may be TRBD2 (5 bases). Trimming removed 5 bases at V and 5 bases at J, with 17 bases between. The germline gives CDR1 MNHEY, CDR2 SVGEGT. This CDR3 region has 15 residues. The CDR3: CASSQSGLGRDTQYF. CDR3 bases: TGTGCCAGCAGTCAAAGCGGACTTGGAAGAGATACGCAGTATTTT.